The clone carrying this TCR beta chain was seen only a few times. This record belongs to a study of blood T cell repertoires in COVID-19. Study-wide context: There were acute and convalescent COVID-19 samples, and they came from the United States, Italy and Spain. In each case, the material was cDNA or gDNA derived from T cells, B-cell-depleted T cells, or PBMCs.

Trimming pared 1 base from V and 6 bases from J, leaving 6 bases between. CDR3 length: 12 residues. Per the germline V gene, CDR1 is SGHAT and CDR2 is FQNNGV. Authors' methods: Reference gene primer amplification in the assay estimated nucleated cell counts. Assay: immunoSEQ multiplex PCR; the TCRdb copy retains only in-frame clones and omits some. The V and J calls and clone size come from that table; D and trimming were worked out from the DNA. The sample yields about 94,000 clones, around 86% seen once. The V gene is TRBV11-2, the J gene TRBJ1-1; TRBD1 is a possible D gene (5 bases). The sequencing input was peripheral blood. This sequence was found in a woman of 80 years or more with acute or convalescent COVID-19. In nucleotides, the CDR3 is TGTGCCAGCAGCTTAGTAGGGGCTGAAGCTTTCTTT. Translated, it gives CASSLVGAEAFF.